The rows below give T cell receptor beta chains drawn from one sample of a study of blood T cell repertoires in COVID-19. Sequencing used immunoSEQ multiplex PCR; TCRdb keeps in-frame clones, though not all of them. The repertoire holds about 46,000 clones, with around 86% as singletons. Input material: peripheral blood. The receptors were sampled from a man between 60 and 70 years old with active or convalescent COVID-19. CDR3s include the opening cysteine and the closing phenylalanine or tryptophan. The D gene is left open where the match is weak. Expanded clones are given a class, and other clones once, few, many or no size at all.

clone_size,v_call,d_call,j_call,cdr3_aa,cdr3_nt
NA,TRBV28,NA,TRBJ2-1,CASTGTPYNEQFF,TGTGCCAGCACCGGGACACCATACAATGAGCAGTTCTTC
NA,TRBV18,TRBD1,TRBJ1-1,CASSLGTGVTEAFF,TGTGCCAGCTCACTGGGAACAGGGGTAACTGAAGCTTTCTTT
NA,TRBV30,NA,TRBJ1-1,CAWNLLGGAEAFF,TGTGCCTGGAACCTCCTGGGGGGAGCTGAAGCTTTCTTT
NA,TRBV28,TRBD1,TRBJ2-3,CASSLFGQGASSTDTQYF,TGTGCCAGCAGTTTATTCGGACAGGGGGCTTCGAGCACAGATACGCAGTATTTT
NA,TRBV7-2,NA,TRBJ1-1,CAGTRRTGTEAFF,TGTGCCGGAACCAGACGAACCGGGACAGAAGCTTTCTTT
NA,TRBV7-9,TRBD1,TRBJ2-5,CASSLGTGKETQYF,TGTGCCAGCAGCTTAGGGACAGGCAAAGAGACCCAGTACTTC
NA,TRBV28,NA,TRBJ1-4,CASSPTVVREKLFF,TGTGCCAGCAGTCCTACAGTGGTTCGGGAAAAACTGTTTTTT
NA,TRBV30,NA,TRBJ1-2,CAWDWRSRQGGLGYTF,TGTGCCTGGGATTGGCGTTCTCGGCAGGGTGGTCTTGGCTACACCTTC
NA,TRBV10-3,TRBD1,TRBJ1-2,CATGQADGYTF,TGTGCCACCGGACAGGCAGATGGCTACACCTTC
few,TRBV28,NA,TRBJ1-1,CASNKKGGGNTEAFF,TGTGCCAGCAATAAAAAAGGGGGTGGGAACACTGAAGCTTTCTTT
NA,TRBV5-4,NA,TRBJ2-7,CASSSTGTSYEQYF,TGTGCCAGCAGCTCTACCGGGACTTCCTACGAGCAGTACTTC
NA,TRBV7-9,NA,TRBJ1-3,CASSLDGGNTIYF,TGTGCCAGCAGCTTAGACGGGGGAAACACCATATATTTT
few,TRBV27,TRBD1,TRBJ2-1,CASSPVFRDSYNEQFF,TGTGCCAGCAGTCCGGTTTTCCGGGACAGCTACAATGAGCAGTTCTTC
NA,TRBV7-9,NA,TRBJ1-4,CASGRGVQEKLFF,TGTGCCAGCGGGAGAGGAGTTCAGGAAAAACTGTTTTTT
NA,TRBV12-3/TRBV12-4,NA,TRBJ1-5,CASSGQINQPQHF,TGTGCCAGCAGCGGACAGATCAATCAGCCCCAGCATTTT
NA,TRBV7-2,NA,TRBJ2-7,CASSLMGGLNEQYF,TGTGCCAGCAGCTTAATGGGGGGGCTCAACGAGCAGTACTTC
NA,TRBV18,TRBD2,TRBJ2-3,CASSPPTRGAGSDTQYF,TGTGCCAGCTCACCACCGACGCGGGGGGCGGGGTCAGATACGCAGTATTTT
NA,TRBV14,NA,TRBJ1-2,CASSPRTDQFNYGYTF,TGTGCCAGCAGCCCCCGGACAGATCAATTTAACTATGGCTACACCTTC
NA,TRBV10-3,TRBD1,TRBJ1-1,CAISVRTTGDAEAFF,TGTGCCATCAGTGTAAGGACCACAGGGGACGCTGAAGCTTTCTTT
NA,TRBV20-1,NA,TRBJ2-7,CSATNYEQYF,TGCAGTGCTACCAACTACGAGCAGTACTTC
NA,TRBV6-1,TRBD1,TRBJ2-7,CASSEARLPGQGVYEQYF,TGTGCCAGCAGTGAAGCCCGGTTGCCGGGACAGGGGGTCTACGAGCAGTACTTC
few,TRBV6-5,TRBD1,TRBJ1-2,CASSIRTGFYGYTF,TGTGCCAGCAGTATTCGGACAGGTTTCTATGGCTACACCTTC
NA,TRBV4-1,NA,TRBJ2-1,CASSPSSGGTYNEQFF,TGCGCCAGCAGCCCCTCTTCAGGGGGGACCTACAATGAGCAGTTCTTC
NA,TRBV5-1,NA,TRBJ1-1,CASSSPTAGVTEAFF,TGCGCCAGCAGCTCGCCCACAGCCGGCGTCACTGAAGCTTTCTTT
NA,TRBV9,NA,TRBJ1-1,CASSVTGTLAFF,TGTGCCAGCAGCGTTACCGGGACTCTGGCTTTCTTT
NA,TRBV2,TRBD1,TRBJ1-1,CASSEVFSSGGTEAFF,TGTGCCAGCAGTGAAGTTTTTTCGTCAGGGGGCACTGAAGCTTTCTTT
NA,TRBV28,TRBD1,TRBJ1-2,CASSSPRQGANGYTF,TGTGCCAGCAGTTCGCCCCGCCAGGGGGCAAATGGCTACACCTTC
NA,TRBV24-1,NA,TRBJ1-5,CATSVGAQPQHF,TGTGCCACCAGTGTGGGGGCCCAGCCCCAGCATTTT
once,TRBV10-3,TRBD2,TRBJ2-1,CAISPSGGARNEQFF,TGTGCCATCAGTCCTAGCGGGGGGGCAAGGAATGAGCAGTTCTTC
few,TRBV30,NA,TRBJ2-7,CAWSVRRYEQYF,TGTGCCTGGAGTGTCAGGAGGTACGAGCAGTACTTC
NA,TRBV15,NA,TRBJ1-1,CATSAGMNTEAFF,TGTGCCACCAGCGCAGGTATGAACACTGAAGCTTTCTTT
NA,TRBV9,TRBD1,TRBJ1-1,CASTVTGENTEAFF,TGTGCCAGCACCGTAACAGGGGAAAACACTGAAGCTTTCTTT
few,TRBV28,TRBD2,TRBJ2-3,CASSLRGGGTDTQYF,TGTGCCAGCAGCCTTCGCGGGGGGGGCACAGATACGCAGTATTTT
NA,TRBV7-3,TRBD1,TRBJ1-2,CASSPGLTGWNGYTF,TGTGCCAGCAGCCCCGGGCTGACAGGGTGGAATGGCTACACCTTC
NA,TRBV7-2,NA,TRBJ2-7,CASSAGGDSYEQYF,TGTGCCAGCAGTGCTGGCGGGGACTCCTACGAGCAGTACTTC
NA,TRBV7-3,NA,TRBJ1-1,CASSLSDTEAFF,TGTGCCAGCAGCTTATCGGACACTGAAGCTTTCTTT
once,TRBV19,NA,TRBJ2-1,CASSSGTYNEQFF,TGTGCCAGTAGTAGCGGGACCTACAATGAGCAGTTCTTC
NA,TRBV27,TRBD1,TRBJ1-1,CASSKQQGRAFF,TGTGCCAGCAGTAAACAACAGGGGCGGGCTTTCTTT
NA,TRBV11-2,TRBD2,TRBJ2-1,CASSSGLAGGSYNEQFF,TGTGCCAGCAGCTCGGGACTAGCGGGGGGCTCCTACAATGAGCAGTTCTTC
few,TRBV5-6,NA,TRBJ1-3,CASSLVGPSGNTIYF,TGTGCCAGCAGCTTGGTGGGGCCCTCTGGAAACACCATATATTTT
NA,TRBV27,NA,TRBJ2-3,CASSPGLLIWGTDTQYF,TGTGCCAGCAGTCCGGGACTTCTGATTTGGGGCACAGATACGCAGTATTTT
NA,TRBV5-6,TRBD1,TRBJ1-2,CASSGTGDDYINYGYTF,TGTGCCAGCAGCGGGACAGGGGACGATTATATTAACTATGGCTACACCTTC
NA,TRBV23-1,TRBD2,TRBJ2-1,CASSQPSTSGGRDEQFF,TGCGCCAGCAGTCAGCCTTCTACTAGCGGGGGGCGCGATGAGCAGTTCTTC
NA,TRBV7-2,NA,TRBJ2-2,CASSPGGSYTGELFF,TGTGCCAGCAGCCCCGGCGGTTCGTACACCGGGGAGCTGTTTTTT
NA,TRBV15,NA,TRBJ1-1,CATQRQENTEAFF,TGTGCCACCCAAAGACAGGAGAACACTGAAGCTTTCTTT
NA,TRBV2,TRBD1,TRBJ1-1,CASSRDRANTEAFF,TGTGCCAGCAGTAGGGACAGGGCGAACACTGAAGCTTTCTTT
once,TRBV7-3,TRBD1,TRBJ2-2,CASSLGTGVPGELFF,TGTGCTAGCAGCCTAGGGACAGGGGTTCCCGGGGAGCTGTTTTTT
NA,TRBV6-1,NA,TRBJ1-4,CASSESTRKEKLFF,TGTGCCAGCAGTGAATCTACTAGAAAGGAAAAACTGTTTTTT
NA,TRBV27,NA,TRBJ1-2,CASSHIGGAYYGYTF,TGTGCCAGCAGTCACATTGGAGGGGCGTACTATGGCTACACCTTC
NA,TRBV7-3,NA,TRBJ2-5,CASSLQGLGETQYF,TGTGCCAGCAGCTTGCAGGGGCTGGGAGAGACCCAGTACTTC